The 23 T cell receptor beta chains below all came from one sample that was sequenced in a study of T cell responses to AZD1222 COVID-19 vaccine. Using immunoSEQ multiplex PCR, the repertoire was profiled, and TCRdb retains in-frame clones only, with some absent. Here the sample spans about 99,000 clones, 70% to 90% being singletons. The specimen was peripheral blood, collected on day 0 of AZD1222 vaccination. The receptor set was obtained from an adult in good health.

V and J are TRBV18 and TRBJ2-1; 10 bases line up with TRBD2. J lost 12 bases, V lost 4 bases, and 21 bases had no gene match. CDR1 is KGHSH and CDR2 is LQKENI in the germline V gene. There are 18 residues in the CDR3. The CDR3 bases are TGTGCCAGCTCACTCCAGGGGGGGACTAGCGCAAAAGTCTTCGCGCAGTTCTTC. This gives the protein CASSLQGGTSAKVFAQFF. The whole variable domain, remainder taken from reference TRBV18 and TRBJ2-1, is NAGVMQNPRHLVRRRGQEARLRCSPMKGHSHVYWYRQLPEEGLKFMVYLQKENIIDESGMPKERFSAEFPKEGPSILRIQQVVRGDSAAYFCASSLQGGTSAKVFAQFFGPGTRLTVL.

The chain's CDR3 is CASRDPGLTNTGELFF. CDR3 nucleotides: TGTGCCAGCAGAGATCCGGGACTAACGAACACCGGGGAGCTGTTTTTT. V is TRBV11-3 and J is TRBJ2-2; TRBD2 agrees at 7 bases. This CDR3 spans 16 amino acids. V trimming: 6 bases; J trimming: 0 bases; junction bases outside the gene matches: 7. Germline CDR1 reads SGHNT; CDR2 reads YENEEA.

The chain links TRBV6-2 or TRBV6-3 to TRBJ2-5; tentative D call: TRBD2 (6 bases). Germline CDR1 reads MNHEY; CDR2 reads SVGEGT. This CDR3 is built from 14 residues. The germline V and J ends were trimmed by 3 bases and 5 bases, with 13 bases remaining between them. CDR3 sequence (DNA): TGTGCCAGCAGTTATCGGAGGGGTGGTGAGACCCAGTACTTC. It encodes CASSYRRGGETQYF.

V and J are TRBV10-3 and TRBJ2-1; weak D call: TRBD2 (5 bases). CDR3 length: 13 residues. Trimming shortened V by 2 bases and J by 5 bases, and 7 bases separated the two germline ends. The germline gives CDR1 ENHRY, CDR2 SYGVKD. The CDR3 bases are TGTGCCATCAGTGAGGCGGGCAACAATGAGCAGTTCTTC. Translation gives CAISEAGNNEQFF.

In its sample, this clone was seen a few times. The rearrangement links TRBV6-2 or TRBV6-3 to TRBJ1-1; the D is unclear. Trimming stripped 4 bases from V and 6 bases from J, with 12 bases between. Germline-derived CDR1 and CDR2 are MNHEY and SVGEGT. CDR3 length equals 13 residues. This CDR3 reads CASSFDWMSEAFF. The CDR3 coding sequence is TGTGCCAGCAGTTTCGACTGGATGTCTGAAGCTTTCTTT.

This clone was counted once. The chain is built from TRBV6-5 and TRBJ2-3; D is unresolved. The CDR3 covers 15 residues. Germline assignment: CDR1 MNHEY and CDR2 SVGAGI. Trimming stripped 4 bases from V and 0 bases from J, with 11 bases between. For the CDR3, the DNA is TGTGCCAGCAGTTTCCGGGCAGAGAGCACAGATACGCAGTATTTT. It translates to CASSFRAESTDTQYF.

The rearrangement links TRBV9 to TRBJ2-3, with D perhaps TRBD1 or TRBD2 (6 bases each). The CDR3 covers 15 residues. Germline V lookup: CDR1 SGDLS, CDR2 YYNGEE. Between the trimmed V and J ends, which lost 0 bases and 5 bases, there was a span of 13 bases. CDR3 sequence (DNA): TGTGCCAGCAGCGTAGGGGCGGAGGGGGGAGATACGCAGTATTTT. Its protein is CASSVGAEGGDTQYF.

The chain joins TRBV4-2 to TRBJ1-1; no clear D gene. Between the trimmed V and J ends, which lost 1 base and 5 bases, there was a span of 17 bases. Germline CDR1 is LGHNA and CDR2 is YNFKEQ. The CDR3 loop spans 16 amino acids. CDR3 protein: CASSQAGRGPGTEAFF. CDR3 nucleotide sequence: TGTGCCAGCAGCCAAGCGGGGAGAGGGCCGGGAACTGAAGCTTTCTTT.

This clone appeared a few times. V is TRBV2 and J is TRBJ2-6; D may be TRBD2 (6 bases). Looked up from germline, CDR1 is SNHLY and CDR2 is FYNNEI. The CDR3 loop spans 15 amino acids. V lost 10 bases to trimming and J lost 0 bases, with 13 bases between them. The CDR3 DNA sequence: TGTGCCACCTCCCGGGGGACCTCTGGGGCCAACGTCCTGACTTTC. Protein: CATSRGTSGANVLTF.

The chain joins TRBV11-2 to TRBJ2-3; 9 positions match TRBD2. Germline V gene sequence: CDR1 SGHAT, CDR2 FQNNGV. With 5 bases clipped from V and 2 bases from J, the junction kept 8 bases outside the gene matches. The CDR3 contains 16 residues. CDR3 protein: CASSELAGLNTDTQYF. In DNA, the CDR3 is TGTGCCAGCAGCGAGCTAGCGGGGCTGAACACAGATACGCAGTATTTT.

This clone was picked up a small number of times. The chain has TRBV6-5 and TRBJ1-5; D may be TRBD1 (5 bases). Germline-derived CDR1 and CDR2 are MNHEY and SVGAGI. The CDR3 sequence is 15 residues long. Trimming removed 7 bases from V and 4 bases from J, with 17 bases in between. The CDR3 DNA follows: TGTGCCAGCACCCGGTTAGGGGCGCCGAATCAGCCCCAGCATTTT. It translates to CASTRLGAPNQPQHF.

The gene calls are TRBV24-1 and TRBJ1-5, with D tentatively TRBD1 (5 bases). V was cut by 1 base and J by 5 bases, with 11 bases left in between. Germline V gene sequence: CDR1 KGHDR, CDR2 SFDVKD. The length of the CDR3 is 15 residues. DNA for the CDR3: TGTGCCACCAGTGATTTTGTCAGGGCGGATCAGCCCCAGCATTTT. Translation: CATSDFVRADQPQHF.

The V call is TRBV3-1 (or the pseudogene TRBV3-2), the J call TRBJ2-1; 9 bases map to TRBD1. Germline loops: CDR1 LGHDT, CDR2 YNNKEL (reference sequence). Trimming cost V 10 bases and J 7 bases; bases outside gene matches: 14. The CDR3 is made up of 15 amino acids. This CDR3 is CATVRGGGTGNEQFF. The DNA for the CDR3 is TGTGCCACCGTACGCGGGGGCGGGACAGGGAATGAGCAGTTCTTC.

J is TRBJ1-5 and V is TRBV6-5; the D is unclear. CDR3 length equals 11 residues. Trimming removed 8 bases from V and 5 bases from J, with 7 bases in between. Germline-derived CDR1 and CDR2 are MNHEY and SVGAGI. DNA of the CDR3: TGTGCCAGCGGAGTGTATCAGCCCCAGCATTTT. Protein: CASGVYQPQHF.

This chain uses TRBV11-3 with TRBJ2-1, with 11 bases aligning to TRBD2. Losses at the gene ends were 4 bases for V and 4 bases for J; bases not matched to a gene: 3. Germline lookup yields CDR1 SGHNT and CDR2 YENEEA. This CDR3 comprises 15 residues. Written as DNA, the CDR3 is TGTGCCAGCAGCTCAGGACTAGCGGGTTACAATGAGCAGTTCTTC. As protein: CASSSGLAGYNEQFF.

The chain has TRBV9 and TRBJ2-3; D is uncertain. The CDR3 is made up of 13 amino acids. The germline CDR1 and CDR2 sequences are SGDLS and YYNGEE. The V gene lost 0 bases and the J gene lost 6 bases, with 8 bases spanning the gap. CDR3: CASSVVADDTQYF. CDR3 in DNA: TGTGCCAGCAGCGTAGTAGCCGATGATACGCAGTATTTT.

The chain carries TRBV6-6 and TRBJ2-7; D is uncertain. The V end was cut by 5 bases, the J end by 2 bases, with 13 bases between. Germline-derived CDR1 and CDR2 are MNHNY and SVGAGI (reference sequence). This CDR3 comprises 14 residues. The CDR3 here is CASSEYRAAYEQYF. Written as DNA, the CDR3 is TGTGCCAGCAGTGAGTACCGGGCCGCCTACGAGCAGTACTTC.

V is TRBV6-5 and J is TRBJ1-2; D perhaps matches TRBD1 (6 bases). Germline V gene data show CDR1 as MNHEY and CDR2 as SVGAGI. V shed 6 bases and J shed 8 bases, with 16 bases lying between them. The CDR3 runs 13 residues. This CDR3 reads CASRYNTGLGYTF. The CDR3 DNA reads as TGTGCCAGCAGATATAATACAGGGCTGGGCTACACCTTC.

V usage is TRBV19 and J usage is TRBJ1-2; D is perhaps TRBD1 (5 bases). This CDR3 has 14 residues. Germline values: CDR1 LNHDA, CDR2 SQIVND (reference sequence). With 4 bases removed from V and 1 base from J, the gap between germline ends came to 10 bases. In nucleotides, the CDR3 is TGTGCCAGTAGTAGACAGCTTTTTAACTATGGCTACACCTTC. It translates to CASSRQLFNYGYTF.

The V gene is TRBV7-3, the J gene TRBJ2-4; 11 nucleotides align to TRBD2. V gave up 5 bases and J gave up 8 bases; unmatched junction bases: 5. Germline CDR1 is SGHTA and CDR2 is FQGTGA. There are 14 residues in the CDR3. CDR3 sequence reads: CASSTSGRMDIQYF. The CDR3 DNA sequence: TGTGCCAGCAGCACTAGCGGGAGAATGGACATTCAGTACTTC.

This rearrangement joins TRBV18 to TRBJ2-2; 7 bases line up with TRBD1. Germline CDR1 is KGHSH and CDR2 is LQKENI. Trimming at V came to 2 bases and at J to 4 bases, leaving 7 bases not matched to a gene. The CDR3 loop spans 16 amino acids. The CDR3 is CASSPEGQKITGELFF. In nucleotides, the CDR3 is TGTGCCAGCTCACCAGAGGGACAGAAAATCACCGGGGAGCTGTTTTTT. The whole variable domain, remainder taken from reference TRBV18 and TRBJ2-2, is NAGVMQNPRHLVRRRGQEARLRCSPMKGHSHVYWYRQLPEEGLKFMVYLQKENIIDESGMPKERFSAEFPKEGPSILRIQQVVRGDSAAYFCASSPEGQKITGELFFGEGSRLTVL.

CDR3 sequence reads: CASSRINWLDEQFF. CDR3 nucleotide sequence: TGTGCCAGCAGCCGAATCAACTGGCTCGATGAGCAGTTCTTC. The rearrangement uses TRBV7-8 and TRBJ2-1; D gene uncertain. This CDR3 comprises 14 residues. Germline-derived CDR1 and CDR2 are SGHVS and FQNEAQ. V lost 5 bases and J 8 bases, leaving 16 bases between the germline ends.

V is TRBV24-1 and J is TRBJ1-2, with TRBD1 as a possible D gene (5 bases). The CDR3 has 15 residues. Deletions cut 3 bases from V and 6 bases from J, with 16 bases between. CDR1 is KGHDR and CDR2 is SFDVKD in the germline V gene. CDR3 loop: CATSDRQPGTDGYTF. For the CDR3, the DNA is TGTGCCACCAGTGATAGGCAGCCTGGGACCGATGGCTACACCTTC.